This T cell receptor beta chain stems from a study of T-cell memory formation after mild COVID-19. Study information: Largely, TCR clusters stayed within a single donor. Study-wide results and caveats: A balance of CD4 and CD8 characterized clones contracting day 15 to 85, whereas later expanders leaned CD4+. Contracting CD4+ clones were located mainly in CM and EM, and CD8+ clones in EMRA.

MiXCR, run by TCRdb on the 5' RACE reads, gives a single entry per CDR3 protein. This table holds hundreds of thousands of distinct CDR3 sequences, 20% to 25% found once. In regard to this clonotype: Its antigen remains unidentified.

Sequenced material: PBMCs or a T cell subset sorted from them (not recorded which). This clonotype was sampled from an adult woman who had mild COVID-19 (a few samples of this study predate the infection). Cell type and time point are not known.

In nucleotides, the CDR3 is TGTGCCAGCAGGCAGCGGGGCGGCTCCTACGAGCAGTACTTC. This codes for CASRQRGGSYEQYF. This chain joins TRBV2 and TRBJ2-7, with 7 bases that match TRBD2. The ends lost 6 bases at V and 0 bases at J; junction bases unmatched: 5. CDR1 is SNHLY, CDR2 FYNNEI, per germline. The CDR3 contains 14 residues.